This TCR beta chain was documented in a study of blood T cell repertoires in COVID-19. V gave up 3 bases and J gave up 5 bases; unmatched junction bases: 0. The CDR3 covers 14 residues. Germline CDR1 and CDR2: LNHDA and SQIVND (reference sequence). The data were produced by immunoSEQ multiplex PCR, yet TCRdb's version contains in-frame clones alone and is incomplete. The table shows some 450,000 clones, with roughly 89% occurring only once. The clonotype originates from a man aged 18 to 35 with COVID-19, enrolled during active disease. Sequenced input: peripheral blood. The chain is built from TRBV19 and TRBJ1-5, with 11 bases fitting TRBD1. The CDR3 here is CASSMGQGDQPQHF. The CDR3 nucleotides are TGTGCCAGTAGTATGGGACAGGGGGATCAGCCCCAGCATTTT.